This record looks at one TCR beta chain sequence and its context. The ends were cut back, 3 bases at V and 5 bases at J, with 7 bases in the middle. The CDR3 sequence is 12 residues long. Per the germline V gene, CDR1 is SGHDT and CDR2 is YYEEEE. The data stem from a study of blood T cell repertoires in COVID-19. As for the study in general: T cells, B-cell-depleted T cells, or PBMCs provided the cDNA or gDNA that served as material.

In the source study's methods: Counts of nucleated cells, estimated from reference gene primer amplification, were obtained. TCRdb keeps only in-frame clones here, not all; method: immunoSEQ multiplex PCR. That table supplies the V and J calls and clone size; D and trimming were determined from the DNA. This table has 250,000 to 350,000 clones, roughly 90% appearing once. The origin of this receptor is a man aged 18 to 35 with active or convalescent COVID-19. V is TRBV5-6 and J is TRBJ2-3; D uncertain. Sequencing input: peripheral blood. The DNA of the CDR3 is TGTGCCAGCAGCTGGGCCATAGATACGCAGTATTTT. This translates into CASSWAIDTQYF.